This section outlines one T cell receptor beta chain sequence together with its context. Its antigen is as yet unknown. The data were obtained in a study of beta chain features in type 1 diabetes. The study, taken as a whole, reports: All four CD4+ subsets of Type 1 diabetes patients contained TCRB CDR3s that were moderately but significantly shorter.

The investigators reverse transcribed all of the isolated RNA, so they sequenced expressed TCRB transcripts. The method was immunoSEQ multiplex PCR; TCRdb's version includes in-frame clones alone and lacks a portion of them. The sample yields some 280,000 clones, roughly an eighth seen once. The CDR3 has 15 residues. The V and J ends lost 2 bases and 5 bases, in that order; junction bases with no gene match: 11. Germline lookup yields CDR1 SQVTM and CDR2 ANQGSEA. The TCR originated in a man in his thirties or forties with type 1 diabetes. The chain uses TRBV29-1 and TRBJ2-7; 8 bases are a match to TRBD1. The specimen sequenced was naive CD4+ T cells from blood. CDR3 DNA: TGCAGCGTTGAAAGTGGGGCCACAGGGGGAGACGAGCAGTACTTC. Translated: CSVESGATGGDEQYF.